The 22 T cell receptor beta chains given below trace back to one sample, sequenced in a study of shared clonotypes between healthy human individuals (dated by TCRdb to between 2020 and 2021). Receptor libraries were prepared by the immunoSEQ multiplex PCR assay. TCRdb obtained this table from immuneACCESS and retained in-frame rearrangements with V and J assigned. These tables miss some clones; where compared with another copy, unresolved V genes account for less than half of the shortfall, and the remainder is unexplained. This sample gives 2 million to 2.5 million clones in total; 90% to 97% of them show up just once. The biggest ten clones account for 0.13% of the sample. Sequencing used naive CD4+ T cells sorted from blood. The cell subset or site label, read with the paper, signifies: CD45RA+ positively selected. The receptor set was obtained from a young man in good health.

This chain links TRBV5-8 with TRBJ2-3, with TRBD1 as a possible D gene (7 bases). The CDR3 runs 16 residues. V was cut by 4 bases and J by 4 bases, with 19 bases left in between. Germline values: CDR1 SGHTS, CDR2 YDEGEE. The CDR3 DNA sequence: TGTGCCAGCAGCCTGGACAGGAGGGGATGGTCAGATACGCAGTATTTT. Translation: CASSLDRRGWSDTQYF.

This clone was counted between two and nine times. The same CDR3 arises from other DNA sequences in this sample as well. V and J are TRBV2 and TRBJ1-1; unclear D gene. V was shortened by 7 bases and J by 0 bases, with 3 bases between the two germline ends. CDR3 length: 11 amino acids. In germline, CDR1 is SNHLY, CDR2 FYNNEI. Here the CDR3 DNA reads TGTGCCAGCACCCTGAACACTGAAGCTTTCTTT. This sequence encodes CASTLNTEAFF.

The CDR3 nucleotides read TGTGCCAGCAGCTTCGTAGCGGGTAGTTACGAGCAGTACTTC. Encoded protein: CASSFVAGSYEQYF. V and J are TRBV7-9 and TRBJ2-7; TRBD2 agrees at 7 bases. The length of the CDR3 is 14 residues. V lost 3 bases, J lost 4 bases, and 6 bases stayed unmatched. Looked up from germline, CDR1 is SEHNR and CDR2 is FQNEAQ (reference sequence).

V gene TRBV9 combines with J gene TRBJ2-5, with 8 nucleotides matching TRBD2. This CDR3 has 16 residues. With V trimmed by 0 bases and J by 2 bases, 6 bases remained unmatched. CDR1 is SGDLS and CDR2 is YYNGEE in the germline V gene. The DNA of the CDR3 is TGTGCCAGCAGCGTAGCCATGGCGGGAGGACAAGAGACCCAGTACTTC. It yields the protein CASSVAMAGGQETQYF.

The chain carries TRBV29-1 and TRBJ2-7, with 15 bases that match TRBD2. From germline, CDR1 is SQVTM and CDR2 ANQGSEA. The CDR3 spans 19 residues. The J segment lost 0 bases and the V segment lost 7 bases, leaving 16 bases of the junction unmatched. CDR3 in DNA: TGCAGCGCCGAGAGTGGGACTAGCGGGGGGTGGGGATTCTCCTACGAGCAGTACTTC. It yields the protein CSAESGTSGGWGFSYEQYF.

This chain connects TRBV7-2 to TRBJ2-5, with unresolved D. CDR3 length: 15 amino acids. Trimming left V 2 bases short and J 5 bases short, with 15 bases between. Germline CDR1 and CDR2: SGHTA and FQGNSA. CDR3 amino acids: CASSLQSLVPETQYF. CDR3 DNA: TGTGCCAGCAGCTTACAAAGTCTGGTGCCGGAGACCCAGTACTTC. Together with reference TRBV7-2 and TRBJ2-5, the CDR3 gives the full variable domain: GAGVSQSPSNKVTEKGKDVELRCDPISGHTALYWYRQSLGQGLEFLIYFQGNSAPDKSGLPSDRFSAERTGGSVSTLTIQRTQQEDSAVYLCASSLQSLVPETQYFGPGTRLLVL.

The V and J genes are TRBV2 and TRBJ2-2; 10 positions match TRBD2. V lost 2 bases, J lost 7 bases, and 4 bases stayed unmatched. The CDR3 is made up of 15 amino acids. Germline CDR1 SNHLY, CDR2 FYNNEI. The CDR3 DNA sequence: TGTGCCAGCAGTGAACTAGCGGGAGCGGGCGGGGAGCTGTTTTTT. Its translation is CASSELAGAGGELFF.

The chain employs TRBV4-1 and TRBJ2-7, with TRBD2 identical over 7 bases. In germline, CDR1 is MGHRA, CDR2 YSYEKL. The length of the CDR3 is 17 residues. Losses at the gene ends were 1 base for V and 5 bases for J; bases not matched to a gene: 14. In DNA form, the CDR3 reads TGCGCCAGCAGCCAAGTCTTAGGACTAGTCGTCCCCCACGAGCAGTACTTC. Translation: CASSQVLGLVVPHEQYF.

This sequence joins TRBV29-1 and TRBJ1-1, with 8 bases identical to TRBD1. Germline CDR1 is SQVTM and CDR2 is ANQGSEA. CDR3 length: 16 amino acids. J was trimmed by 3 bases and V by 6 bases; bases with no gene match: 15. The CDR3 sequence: CSVPRGRGREDTEAFF. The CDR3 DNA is TGCAGCGTCCCCCGGGGCAGGGGGCGCGAGGACACTGAAGCTTTCTTT. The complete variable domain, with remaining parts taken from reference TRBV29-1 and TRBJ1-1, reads SAVISQKPSRDICQRGTSLTIQCQVDSQVTMMFWYRQQPGQSLTLIATANQGSEATYESGFVIDKFPISRPNLTFSTLTVSNMSPEDSSIYLCSVPRGRGREDTEAFFGQGTRLTVV.

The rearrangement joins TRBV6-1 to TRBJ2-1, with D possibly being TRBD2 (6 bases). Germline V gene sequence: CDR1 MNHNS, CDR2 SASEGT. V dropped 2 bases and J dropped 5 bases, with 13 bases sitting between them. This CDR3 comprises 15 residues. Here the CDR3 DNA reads TGTGCCAGCAGTGAATTGCGGCTAGCGAACAATGAGCAGTTCTTC. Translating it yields CASSELRLANNEQFF.

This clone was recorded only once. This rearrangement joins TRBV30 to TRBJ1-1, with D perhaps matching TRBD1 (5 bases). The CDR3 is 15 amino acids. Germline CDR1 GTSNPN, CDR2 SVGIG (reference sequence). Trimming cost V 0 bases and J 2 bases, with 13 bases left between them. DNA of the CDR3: TGTGCCTGGAGTGTAAAGGCGGGACTTAACACTGAAGCTTTCTTT. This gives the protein CAWSVKAGLNTEAFF. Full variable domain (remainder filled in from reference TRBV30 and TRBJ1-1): SQTIHQWPATLVQPVGSPLSLECTVEGTSNPNLYWYRQAAGRGLQLLFYSVGIGQISSEVPQNLSASRPQDRQFILSSKKLLLSDSGFYLCAWSVKAGLNTEAFFGQGTRLTVV.

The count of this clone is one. DNA for the CDR3: TGTGCCAGCAGCGAGCACGGGGTAACCTTCTCTGGAAACACCATATATTTT. It specifies CASSEHGVTFSGNTIYF. The rearrangement joins TRBV25-1 to TRBJ1-3; D gene unclear. The germline CDR1 and CDR2 sequences are MGHDK and SYGVNS. Trimming took 6 bases from V and 0 from J, leaving 18 bases between them. The CDR3 totals 17 residues.

CDR3 nucleotide sequence: TGTGCCAGCAGCGTAGTCCCTCGAGGACGGGACAGGGGGTCATACGAGCAGTACTTC. Amino acids: CASSVVPRGRDRGSYEQYF. V gene TRBV9 combines with J gene TRBJ2-7; TRBD1 matches at 11 bases. The germline V gene has CDR1 SGDLS and CDR2 YYNGEE. Unmatched junction bases numbered 15, after V lost 0 bases and J lost 4 bases. The CDR3 spans 19 residues.

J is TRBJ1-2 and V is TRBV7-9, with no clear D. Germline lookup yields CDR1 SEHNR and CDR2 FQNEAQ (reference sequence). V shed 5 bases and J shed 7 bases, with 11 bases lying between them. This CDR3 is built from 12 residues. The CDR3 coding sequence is TGTGCCAGCAGCCTTACAGAGGGTGGCTACACCTTC. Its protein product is CASSLTEGGYTF.

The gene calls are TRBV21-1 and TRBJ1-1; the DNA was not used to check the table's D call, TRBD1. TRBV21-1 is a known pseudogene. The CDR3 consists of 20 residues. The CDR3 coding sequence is TGTGCCAGCAGCAAAGGTGGGTCGGATAACAGGGGTCGATCTTTGACTGAAGCTTTCTTT. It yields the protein CASSKGGSDNRGRSLTEAFF.

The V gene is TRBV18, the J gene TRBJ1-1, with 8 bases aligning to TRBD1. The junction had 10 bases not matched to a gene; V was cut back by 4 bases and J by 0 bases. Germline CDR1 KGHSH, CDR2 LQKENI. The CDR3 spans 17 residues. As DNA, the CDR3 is TGTGCCAGCTCACTCCAGGGGGCCTCATTCATGAACACTGAAGCTTTCTTT. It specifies CASSLQGASFMNTEAFF. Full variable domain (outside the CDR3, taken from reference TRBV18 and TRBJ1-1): NAGVMQNPRHLVRRRGQEARLRCSPMKGHSHVYWYRQLPEEGLKFMVYLQKENIIDESGMPKERFSAEFPKEGPSILRIQQVVRGDSAAYFCASSLQGASFMNTEAFFGQGTRLTVV.

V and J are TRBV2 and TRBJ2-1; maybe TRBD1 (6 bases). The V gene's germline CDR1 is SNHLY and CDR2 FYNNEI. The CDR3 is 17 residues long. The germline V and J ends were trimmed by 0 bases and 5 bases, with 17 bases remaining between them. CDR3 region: CASSEAWTALGNNEQFF. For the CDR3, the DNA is TGTGCCAGCAGTGAAGCATGGACAGCTTTGGGCAACAATGAGCAGTTCTTC. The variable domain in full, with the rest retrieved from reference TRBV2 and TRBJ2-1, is EPEVTQTPSHQVTQMGQEVILRCVPISNHLYFYWYRQILGQKVEFLVSFYNNEISEKSEIFDDQFSVERPDGSNFTLKIRSTKLEDSAMYFCASSEAWTALGNNEQFFGPGTRLTVL.

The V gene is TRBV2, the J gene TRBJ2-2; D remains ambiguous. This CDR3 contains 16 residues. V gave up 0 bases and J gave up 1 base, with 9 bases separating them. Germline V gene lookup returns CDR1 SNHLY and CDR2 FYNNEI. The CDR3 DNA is TGTGCCAGCAGTGAAGCGCGGAAGGAGAACACCGGGGAGCTGTTTTTT. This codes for CASSEARKENTGELFF.

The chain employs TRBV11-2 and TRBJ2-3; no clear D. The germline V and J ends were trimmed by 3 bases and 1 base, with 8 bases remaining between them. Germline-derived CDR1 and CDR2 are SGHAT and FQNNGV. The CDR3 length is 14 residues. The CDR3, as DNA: TGTGCCAGCAGCTTCACGGTCGGCACAGATACGCAGTATTTT. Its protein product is CASSFTVGTDTQYF.

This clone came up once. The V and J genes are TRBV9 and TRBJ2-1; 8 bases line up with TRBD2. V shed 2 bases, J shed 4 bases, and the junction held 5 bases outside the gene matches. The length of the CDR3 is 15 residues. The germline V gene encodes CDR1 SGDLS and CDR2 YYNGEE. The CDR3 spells CASSVAGTSYNEQFF. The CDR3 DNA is TGTGCCAGCAGCGTGGCCGGGACTAGTTACAATGAGCAGTTCTTC.

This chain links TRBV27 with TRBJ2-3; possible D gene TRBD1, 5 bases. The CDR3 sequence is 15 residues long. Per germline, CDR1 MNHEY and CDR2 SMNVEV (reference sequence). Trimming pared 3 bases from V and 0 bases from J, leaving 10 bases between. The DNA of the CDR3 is TGTGCCAGCAGTTTGTGGGGCACTAGCACAGATACGCAGTATTTT. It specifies CASSLWGTSTDTQYF.

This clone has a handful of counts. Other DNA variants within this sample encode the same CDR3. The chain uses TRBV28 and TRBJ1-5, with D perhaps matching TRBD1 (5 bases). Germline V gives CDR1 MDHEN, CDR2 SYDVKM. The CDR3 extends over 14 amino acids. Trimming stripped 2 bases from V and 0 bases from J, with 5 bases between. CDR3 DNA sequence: TGTGCCAGCAGTTTAGGGGGTAGCAATCAGCCCCAGCATTTT. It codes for CASSLGGSNQPQHF.